One and the same sample provided the 6 T cell receptor beta chains below, sequenced in a study of blood T cell repertoires in COVID-19. Clones were read by immunoSEQ multiplex PCR, and TCRdb kept only the in-frame ones, dropping some. The repertoire holds fewer than 40,000 clones, with roughly 80% as singletons. Sequencing was done on a sample of peripheral blood. These receptors were collected from a man aged 60 to 75 with active COVID-19.

This clone showed up just once. The genes are TRBV27 and TRBJ1-1; 7 nucleotides align to TRBD1. The germline gives CDR1 MNHEY, CDR2 SMNVEV (reference sequence). The CDR3 consists of 18 residues. V was clipped by 8 bases and J by 2 bases; unmatched bases: 20. CDR3 bases: TGTGCCAGCGGGGGGACAGTTTTGTTTACCCCTCCTAACACTGAAGCTTTCTTT. Its protein is CASGGTVLFTPPNTEAFF.

The chain recombines TRBV13 with TRBJ2-4; D gene uncertain. Between the trimmed V and J ends, which lost 5 bases and 5 bases, there was a span of 7 bases. The CDR3 loop spans 12 amino acids. Germline V gene lookup returns CDR1 PRHDT and CDR2 FYEKMQ (reference sequence). CDR3: CASSLAENIQYF. For the CDR3, the DNA is TGTGCCAGCAGCCTGGCCGAAAACATTCAGTACTTC.

On this clone itself: The same CDR3 arises from other DNA sequences in this sample as well. This chain connects TRBV6-1 to TRBJ1-2, with 7 bases aligning to TRBD1. The CDR3 is made up of 14 amino acids. CDR1 MNHNS and CDR2 SASEGT come from the germline V gene. The ends lost 1 base at V and 8 bases at J; junction bases unmatched: 7. CDR3 amino acids: CASSEEAGGSGYTF. As DNA, the CDR3 is TGTGCCAGCAGTGAAGAGGCAGGGGGGTCCGGCTACACCTTC.

The chain couples TRBV28 to TRBJ1-4, with unresolved D. The CDR3 loop spans 11 amino acids. V was cut by 5 bases and J by 10 bases, with 8 bases left in between. Germline V gene sequence: CDR1 MDHEN, CDR2 SYDVKM. CDR3 DNA: TGTGCCAGCAGTAATCGGGGAAAACTGTTTTTT. This encodes CASSNRGKLFF.

This clone was counted a few times. This chain links TRBV7-9 with TRBJ1-6; D unresolved. V lost 3 bases and J lost 6, with 21 bases in between. CDR3 length: 18 amino acids. CDR1 is SEHNR, CDR2 FQNEAQ, per germline (reference sequence). CDR3 residues: CASSLKAGVLISNSPLHF. CDR3 bases: TGTGCCAGCAGCTTGAAGGCCGGGGTCTTGATCAGTAATTCACCCCTCCACTTT.

The gene calls are TRBV7-9 and TRBJ2-3, with 7 bases fitting TRBD1. This CDR3 spans 17 amino acids. The V segment lost 4 bases and the J segment 2 bases; nucleotides outside the gene matches: 12. Germline V gene lookup returns CDR1 SEHNR and CDR2 FQNEAQ (reference sequence). DNA of the CDR3: TGTGCCAGCAGCTCTTACCTACAGGGGCTATTCACAGATACGCAGTATTTT. Translation gives CASSSYLQGLFTDTQYF.